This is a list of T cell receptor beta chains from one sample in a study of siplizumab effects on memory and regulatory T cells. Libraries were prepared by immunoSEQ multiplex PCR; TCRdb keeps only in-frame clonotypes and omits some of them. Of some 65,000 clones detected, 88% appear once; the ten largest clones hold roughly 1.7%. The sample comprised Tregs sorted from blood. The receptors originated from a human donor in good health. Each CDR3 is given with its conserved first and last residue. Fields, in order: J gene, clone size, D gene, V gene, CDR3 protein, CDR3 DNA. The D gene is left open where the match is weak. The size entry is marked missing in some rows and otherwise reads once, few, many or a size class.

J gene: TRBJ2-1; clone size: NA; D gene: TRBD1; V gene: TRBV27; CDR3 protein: CASSKWDRAYNEQFF; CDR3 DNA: TGTGCCAGCAGCAAATGGGACAGGGCTTACAATGAGCAGTTCTTC
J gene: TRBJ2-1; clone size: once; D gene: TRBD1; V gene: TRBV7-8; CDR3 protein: CASSAPRPGQGLLESSYNEQFF; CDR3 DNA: TGTGCCAGCAGCGCCCCCAGACCGGGACAGGGCCTCCTAGAGAGCTCCTACAATGAGCAGTTCTTC
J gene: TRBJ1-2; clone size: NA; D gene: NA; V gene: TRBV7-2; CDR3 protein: CASSLGGYYGYTF; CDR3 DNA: TGTGCCAGCAGCTTAGGAGGGTACTATGGCTACACCTTC
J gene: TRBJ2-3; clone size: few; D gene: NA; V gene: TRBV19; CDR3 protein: CASSRGRVRGHTDTQYF; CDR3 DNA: TGTGCCAGTAGTAGAGGACGGGTAAGGGGTCACACAGATACGCAGTATTTT
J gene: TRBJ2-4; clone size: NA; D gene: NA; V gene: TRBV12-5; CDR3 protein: CASVGSGVNIQYF; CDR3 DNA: TGTGCTAGTGTGGGTAGTGGGGTAAACATTCAGTACTTC
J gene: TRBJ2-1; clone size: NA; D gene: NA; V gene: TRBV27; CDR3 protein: CASSSWAPYNEQFF; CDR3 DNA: TGTGCCAGCAGTTCATGGGCACCCTACAATGAGCAGTTCTTC
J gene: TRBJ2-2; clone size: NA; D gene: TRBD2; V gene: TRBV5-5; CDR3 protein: CASSLVAGNTGELFF; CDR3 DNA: TGTGCCAGCAGCTTGGTAGCGGGGAACACCGGGGAGCTGTTTTTT
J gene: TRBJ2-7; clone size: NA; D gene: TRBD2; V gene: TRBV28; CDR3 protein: CASIQSPGRGGEQYF; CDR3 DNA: TGTGCCAGCATCCAAAGCCCAGGGCGGGGGGGCGAGCAGTACTTC
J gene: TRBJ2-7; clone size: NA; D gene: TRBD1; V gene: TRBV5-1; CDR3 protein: CASSRDRESPQYF; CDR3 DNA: TGCGCCAGCAGCAGGGACAGGGAATCCCCGCAGTACTTC
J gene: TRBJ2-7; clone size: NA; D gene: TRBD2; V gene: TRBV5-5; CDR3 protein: CASNLIAGLTGYEQYF; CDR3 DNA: TGTGCCAGCAACCTTATAGCGGGACTAACCGGGTACGAGCAGTACTTC
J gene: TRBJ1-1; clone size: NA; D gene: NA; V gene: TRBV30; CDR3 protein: CAWKRATEAFF; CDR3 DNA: TGTGCCTGGAAAAGGGCCACTGAAGCTTTCTTT
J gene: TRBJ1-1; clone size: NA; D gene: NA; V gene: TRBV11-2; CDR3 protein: CASSLSRDTEAFF; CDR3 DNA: TGTGCCAGCAGCTTATCCCGGGACACGGAAGCTTTCTTT
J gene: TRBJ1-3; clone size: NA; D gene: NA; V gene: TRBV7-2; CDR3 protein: CASSPQVSGNTIYF; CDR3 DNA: TGTGCCAGCAGCCCGCAGGTCTCTGGAAACACCATATATTTT
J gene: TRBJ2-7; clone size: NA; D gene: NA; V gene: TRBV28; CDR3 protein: CASSLYRGVYEQYF; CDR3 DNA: TGTGCCAGCAGTTTATATCGCGGAGTCTACGAGCAGTACTTC
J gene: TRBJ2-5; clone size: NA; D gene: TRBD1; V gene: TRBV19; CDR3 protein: CASTGRGLSGQETQYF; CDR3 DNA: TGTGCCAGTACAGGCAGGGGGCTTTCCGGGCAAGAGACCCAGTACTTC
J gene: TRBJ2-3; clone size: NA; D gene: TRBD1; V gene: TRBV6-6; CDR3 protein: CASSYRTGVGADTQYF; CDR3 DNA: TGTGCCAGCAGTTACCGGACAGGGGTCGGTGCAGATACGCAGTATTTT
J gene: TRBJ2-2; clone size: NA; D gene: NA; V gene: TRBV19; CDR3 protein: CASSNLRTQNTGELFF; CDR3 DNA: TGTGCCAGTAGTAACCTCAGGACGCAGAACACCGGGGAGCTGTTTTTT
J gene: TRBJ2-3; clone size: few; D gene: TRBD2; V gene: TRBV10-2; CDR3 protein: CASRTSGRDTQYF; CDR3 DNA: TGCGCCAGCAGGACTAGCGGGAGGGATACGCAGTATTTT
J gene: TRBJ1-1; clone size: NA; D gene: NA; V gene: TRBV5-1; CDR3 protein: CASSLDSEAFF; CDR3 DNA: TGCGCCAGCAGCTTGGACAGCGAAGCTTTCTTT
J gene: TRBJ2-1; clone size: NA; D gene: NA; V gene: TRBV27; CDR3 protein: CASSPTRAVGYNEQFF; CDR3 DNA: TGTGCCAGCAGTCCGACAAGGGCCGTGGGCTACAATGAGCAGTTCTTC
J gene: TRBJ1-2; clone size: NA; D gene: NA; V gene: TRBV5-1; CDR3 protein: CASSLRPGEGYTF; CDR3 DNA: TGCGCCAGCAGCTTGAGGCCTGGCGAGGGCTACACCTTC
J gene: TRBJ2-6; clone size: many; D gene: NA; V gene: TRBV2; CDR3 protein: CASQGGTGANVLTF; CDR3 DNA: TGTGCCAGCCAGGGGGGAACCGGGGCCAACGTCCTGACTTTC
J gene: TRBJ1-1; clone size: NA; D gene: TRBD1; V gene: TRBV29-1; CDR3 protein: CSFRGMRFLRGSTEAFF; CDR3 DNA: TGCAGCTTCAGGGGGATGCGATTTTTAAGAGGGAGCACTGAAGCTTTCTTT
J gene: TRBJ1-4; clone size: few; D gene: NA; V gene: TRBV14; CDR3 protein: CASSQDRLGLGEKLFF; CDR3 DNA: TGTGCCAGCAGCCAAGATCGGCTAGGGTTAGGAGAAAAACTGTTTTTT
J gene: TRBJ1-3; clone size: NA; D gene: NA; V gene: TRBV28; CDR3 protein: CASASWGPRSGNTIYF; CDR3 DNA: TGTGCCAGCGCTTCGTGGGGACCGCGCTCTGGAAACACCATATATTTT
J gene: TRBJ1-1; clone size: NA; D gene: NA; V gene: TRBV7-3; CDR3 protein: CASSLGLTGSEAFF; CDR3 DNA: TGTGCCAGCAGCTTAGGATTAACCGGGTCCGAAGCTTTCTTT
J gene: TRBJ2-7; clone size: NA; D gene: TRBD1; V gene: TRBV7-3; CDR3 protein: CASSLDPPTGAPYEQYF; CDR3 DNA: TGTGCCAGCAGCCTAGACCCCCCGACAGGGGCACCCTACGAGCAGTACTTC
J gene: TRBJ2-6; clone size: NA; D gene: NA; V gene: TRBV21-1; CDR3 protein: CASSKALGTSGRAGANVLTF; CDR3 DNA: TGTGCCAGCAGCAAAGCTCTCGGGACTAGCGGGAGGGCCGGGGCCAACGTCCTGACTTTC
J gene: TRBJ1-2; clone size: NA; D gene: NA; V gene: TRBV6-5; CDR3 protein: CASSWAVRGGYTF; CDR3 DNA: TGTGCCAGCAGTTGGGCAGTGCGAGGTGGCTACACCTTC
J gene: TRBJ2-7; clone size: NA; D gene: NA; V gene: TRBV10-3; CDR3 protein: CAISTGAGEQYF; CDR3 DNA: TGTGCCATCAGTACAGGAGCAGGCGAGCAGTACTTC
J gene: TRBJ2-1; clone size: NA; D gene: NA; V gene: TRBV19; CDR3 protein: CASSMMNEQFF; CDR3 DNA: TGTGCCAGTAGTATGATGAATGAGCAGTTCTTC
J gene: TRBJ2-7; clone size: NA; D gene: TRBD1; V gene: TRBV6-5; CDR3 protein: CASSYSRDRGNEQYF; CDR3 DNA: TGTGCCAGCAGTTACTCGAGGGACAGGGGCAACGAGCAGTACTTC
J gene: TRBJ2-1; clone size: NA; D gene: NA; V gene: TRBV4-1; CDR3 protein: CASSPAGRPYNEQFF; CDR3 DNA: TGCGCCAGCAGCCCCGCAGGGCGACCTTACAATGAGCAGTTCTTC
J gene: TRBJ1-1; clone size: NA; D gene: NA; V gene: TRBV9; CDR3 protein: CASSVGPRMNTEAFF; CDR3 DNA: TGTGCCAGCAGCGTAGGGCCGAGGATGAACACTGAAGCTTTCTTT
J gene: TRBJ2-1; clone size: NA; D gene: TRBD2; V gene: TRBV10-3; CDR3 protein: CAIRGSGGFYNEQFF; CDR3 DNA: TGTGCCATCAGGGGCAGCGGGGGGTTCTACAATGAGCAGTTCTTC
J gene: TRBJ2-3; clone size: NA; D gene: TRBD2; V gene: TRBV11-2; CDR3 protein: CASSLFAGGTDTQYF; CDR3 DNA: TGTGCCAGCAGCCTGTTTGCGGGAGGAACAGATACGCAGTATTTT
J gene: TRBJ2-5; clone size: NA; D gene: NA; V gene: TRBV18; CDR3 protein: CASSQKDLGRKTQYF; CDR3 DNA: TGTGCCAGCTCGCAAAAGGACCTGGGACGGAAGACCCAGTACTTC
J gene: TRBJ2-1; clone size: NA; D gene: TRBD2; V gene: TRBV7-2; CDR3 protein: CASSLVIGRVLFF; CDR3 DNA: TGTGCCAGCAGCTTAGTGATCGGGAGGGTTCTGTTCTTC
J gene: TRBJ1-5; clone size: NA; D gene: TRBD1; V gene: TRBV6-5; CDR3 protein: CASSAGTGPNQPQHF; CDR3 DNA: TGTGCCAGCAGCGCCGGGACAGGCCCCAATCAGCCCCAGCATTTT
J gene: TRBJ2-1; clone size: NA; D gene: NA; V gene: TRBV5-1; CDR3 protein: CASSSLRGGAYNEQFF; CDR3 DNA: TGCGCCAGCAGCTCCCTGAGGGGCGGGGCCTACAATGAGCAGTTCTTC
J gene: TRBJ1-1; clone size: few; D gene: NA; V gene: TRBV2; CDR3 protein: CASSDGYLRTEAFF; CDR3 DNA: TGTGCCAGCAGTGATGGCTACCTCAGGACTGAAGCTTTCTTT